This T cell receptor (beta chain) was identified in a study of blood T cell repertoires in COVID-19. Study as a whole: From the United States, Italy and Spain came samples of acute and convalescent COVID-19. T cells, B-cell-depleted T cells, or PBMCs supplied cDNA or gDNA.

In the study's own analysis: Reference gene primer amplification gave nucleated cell count estimates. Assay used: immunoSEQ multiplex PCR; TCRdb lists only in-frame clones, some missing. From that table come the V and J calls and clone size; the DNA was used to work out D and trimming. The sample records about 150,000 clones, about 86% being singletons. The CDR3 totals 15 residues. V lost 2 bases to trimming and J lost 4 bases; unmatched junction nucleotides: 7. From germline, CDR1 is MNHNY and CDR2 SVGAGI (reference sequence). This receptor was identified in a man between 65 and 85 years old with acute or convalescent COVID-19. Sequenced sample: peripheral blood. This chain connects TRBV6-6 to TRBJ2-7; 8 nucleotides line up with TRBD1. The CDR3 DNA is TGTGCCAGCAGTTACCCGCCCCAGGGGGCTTACGAGCAGTACTTC. Translated, it gives CASSYPPQGAYEQYF.